Each of the 21 T cell receptor beta chains below was sequenced from the same sample in a study of blood T cell repertoires in COVID-19 (dated by TCRdb to 2018 to 2020). The receptor library was made with the immunoSEQ multiplex PCR assay. Imported from immuneACCESS, the table was reduced by TCRdb to in-frame sequences with V and J called. These copies leave out some clones; in studies compared against another copy, an unresolved V gene accounts for under half, and the cause of the remainder is not known. Within this sample are about 200,000 clones, with approximately 86% of them counted one time only. The ten most abundant clones make up roughly 4% of the sample. The sequenced sample was PBMCs or T cells enriched from blood (not recorded which). The receptors were gathered from a woman aged 30 to 39 who had been exposed to COVID-19.

The V call is TRBV2, the J call TRBJ2-6; possibly TRBD1 for D (6 bases). CDR3 length: 13 amino acids. CDR1 is SNHLY, CDR2 FYNNEI, per germline. Trimming removed 7 bases from V and 4 bases from J, with 8 bases in between. The CDR3 is CASMQGGANVLTF. The DNA of the CDR3 is TGTGCCAGCATGCAGGGGGGGGCCAACGTCCTGACTTTC.

V gene TRBV10-2 combines with J gene TRBJ1-1, with TRBD1 as a possible D gene (5 bases). The CDR3 contains 13 residues. The V gene's germline CDR1 is WSHSY and CDR2 SAAADI. The V and J ends lost 9 bases and 1 base respectively, with 12 bases between them. CDR3 in amino acids: CARTAGPNTEAFF. CDR3 coding DNA: TGCGCCAGGACCGCGGGGCCGAACACTGAAGCTTTCTTT.

This chain connects TRBV2 to TRBJ1-1; tentatively, D is TRBD1 (6 bases). The CDR3 is 15 residues long. With 0 bases removed from V and 0 bases from J, the gap between germline ends came to 8 bases. Germline lookup yields CDR1 SNHLY and CDR2 FYNNEI. DNA for the CDR3: TGTGCCAGCAGTGAAGCAACAGGGATGAACACTGAAGCTTTCTTT. Its translation: CASSEATGMNTEAFF.

V gene TRBV7-6 combines with J gene TRBJ2-7, with 7 bases lining up with TRBD1. CDR1 is SGHVS, CDR2 FNYEAQ, per germline. The CDR3 length is 14 residues. J gave up 6 bases and V 5 bases, and 10 bases lay outside the gene matches. CDR3 sequence: CASSQQRQGREQYF. DNA for the CDR3: TGTGCCAGCAGCCAACAAAGACAGGGACGCGAGCAGTACTTC.

V usage is TRBV5-1 and J usage is TRBJ2-5; D is possibly TRBD2 (6 bases). The V end was cut by 6 bases, the J end by 4 bases, with 10 bases between. The CDR3 sequence is 12 residues long. CDR1 and CDR2 from the germline V gene are SGHRS and YFSETQ. CDR3 DNA sequence: TGCGCCAGCATGCAGGAGGGAGAGACCCAGTACTTC. This gives the protein CASMQEGETQYF.

V usage is TRBV7-3 and J usage is TRBJ2-7; 7 nucleotides line up with TRBD2. Germline V gene lookup returns CDR1 SGHTA and CDR2 FQGTGA. J gave up 3 bases and V 7 bases, and 9 bases lay outside the gene matches. This CDR3 contains 14 residues. The CDR3 region has the DNA TGTGCCAGCACGGGCGGCGGGAGCGACTACGAGCAGTACTTC. This gives the protein CASTGGGSDYEQYF.

The chain uses TRBV12-5 and TRBJ2-2; perhaps TRBD2 as D (6 bases). This CDR3 has 16 residues. The ends were cut back, 6 bases at V and 5 bases at J, with 19 bases in the middle. Looked up from germline, CDR1 is LGHNT and CDR2 is FRNRAP. The CDR3 nucleotides are TGTGCTAGTGGAATACAGTGGGGGGTGGTTACCGGGGAGCTGTTTTTT. It yields the protein CASGIQWGVVTGELFF.

This sequence joins TRBV5-5 and TRBJ1-2, with D perhaps TRBD1 (6 bases). This CDR3 has 12 residues. V gave up 4 bases and J gave up 8 bases, with 12 bases separating them. Germline assignment: CDR1 SGHKS and CDR2 YYEKEE (reference sequence). CDR3 residues: CASSGTGTGYTF. In nucleotides, the CDR3 is TGTGCCAGCAGCGGAACAGGGACGGGCTACACCTTC.

This clone was seen just once. The chain is built from TRBV11-2 and TRBJ1-5; 12 bases are a match to TRBD1. The CDR3 is 17 amino acids. Trimming took 5 bases from V and 2 from J; bases not matched to a gene: 7. From germline, CDR1 is SGHAT and CDR2 FQNNGV. This CDR3 reads CASSRDRGLFGNQPQHF. In nucleotides, the CDR3 is TGTGCCAGCAGCCGGGACAGGGGGCTGTTTGGCAATCAGCCCCAGCATTTT.

This clone was seen once. The rearrangement uses TRBV2 and TRBJ2-1, with D maybe TRBD2 (5 bases). Germline CDR1 SNHLY, CDR2 FYNNEI. The CDR3 has 15 amino acids. The V gene lost 2 bases and the J gene lost 1 base, with 9 bases spanning the gap. The DNA for the CDR3 is TGTGCCAGCAGTGAAATGGACTTATCCTACAATGAGCAGTTCTTC. Protein: CASSEMDLSYNEQFF.

The CDR3 spells CASGRQGMGYGYTF. The CDR3 DNA sequence: TGTGCCAGCGGAAGACAGGGGATGGGGTATGGCTACACCTTC. The chain has TRBV27 and TRBJ1-2; 8 nucleotides match TRBD1. Germline V gives CDR1 MNHEY, CDR2 SMNVEV (reference sequence). This CDR3 contains 14 residues. The V gene end was trimmed by 8 bases and the J gene end by 5 bases; junction bases not matched to a gene: 10.

The chain combines TRBV5-5 with TRBJ1-5; the D gene is possibly TRBD1 (5 bases). Trimming stripped 6 bases from V and 1 base from J, with 14 bases between. This CDR3 comprises 15 residues. The germline CDR1 and CDR2 sequences are SGHKS and YYEKEE (reference sequence). The CDR3 DNA sequence: TGTGCCAGCACCCTGACCTGGGGCAGCAATCAGCCCCAGCATTTT. Its protein is CASTLTWGSNQPQHF.

The V and J genes are TRBV10-3 and TRBJ1-5, with 10 bases fitting TRBD1. The CDR3 is made up of 16 amino acids. The V segment lost 2 bases and the J segment 0 bases; nucleotides outside the gene matches: 1. CDR1 is ENHRY and CDR2 is SYGVKD in the germline V gene. CDR3 in DNA: TGTGCCATCAGTGAGGACAGGGGGCATAGCAATCAGCCCCAGCATTTT. This sequence encodes CAISEDRGHSNQPQHF.

The V call is TRBV7-9, the J call TRBJ1-5; 9 nucleotides agree with TRBD1. From germline, CDR1 is SEHNR and CDR2 FQNEAQ (reference sequence). The CDR3 runs to 18 residues. After removal of 5 bases from V and 1 base from J, the junction contained 12 bases not matched to a gene. The chain's CDR3 is CASSHTGGAGVSNQPQHF. In DNA form, the CDR3 reads TGTGCCAGCAGCCATACAGGGGGCGCAGGGGTAAGCAATCAGCCCCAGCATTTT.

In nucleotides, the CDR3 is TGTGCCAGCAGCACAGACAGGGACGGCTATGGCTACACCTTC. Amino acids: CASSTDRDGYGYTF. The chain joins TRBV7-8 to TRBJ1-2; TRBD1 matches at 7 bases. The CDR3 loop spans 14 amino acids. Trimming took 5 bases from V and 4 from J; bases not matched to a gene: 7. Looked up from germline, CDR1 is SGHVS and CDR2 is FQNEAQ. Supplemented by reference TRBV7-8 and TRBJ1-2, the full variable domain reads GAGVSQSPRYKVAKRGQDVALRCDPISGHVSLFWYQQALGQGPEFLTYFQNEAQLDKSGLPSDRFFAERPEGSVSTLKIQRTQQEDSAVYLCASSTDRDGYGYTFGSGTRLTVV.

The chain has TRBV4-2 and TRBJ2-6; 11 bases are a match to TRBD2. This CDR3 region has 18 residues. Germline V CDR1 and CDR2: LGHNA, YNFKEQ. J was trimmed by 0 bases and V by 2 bases; bases with no gene match: 3. The CDR3 sequence: CASSQSGTSGSGANVLTF. CDR3 nucleotides: TGTGCCAGCAGCCAATCCGGGACTAGCGGCTCTGGGGCCAACGTCCTGACTTTC.

This clone was counted a few times. The rearrangement uses TRBV19 and TRBJ2-7; D not resolved. This CDR3 has 13 residues. V shed 5 bases and J shed 2 bases, with 10 bases lying between them. Germline CDR1 LNHDA, CDR2 SQIVND (reference sequence). The CDR3 reads CASSFGPTYEQYF. For the CDR3, the DNA is TGTGCCAGTAGTTTTGGGCCGACCTACGAGCAGTACTTC.

This chain links TRBV3-1 (or the pseudogene TRBV3-2) with TRBJ2-7; TRBD2 matches 9 bases. V lost 1 base, J lost 2 bases, and 3 bases stayed unmatched. The CDR3 length is 15 residues. Germline V gene sequence: CDR1 LGHDT, CDR2 YNNKEL (reference sequence). In DNA, the CDR3 is TGTGCCAGCAGCCAAGCGGCGGGGGGGCCCTACGAGCAGTACTTC. Residues: CASSQAAGGPYEQYF.

The rearrangement uses TRBV7-9 and TRBJ2-3; no clear D gene. Germline-derived CDR1 and CDR2 are SEHNR and FQNEAQ (reference sequence). V was cut by 2 bases and J by 2 bases, with 8 bases left in between. CDR3 length equals 14 residues. The DNA of the CDR3 is TGTGCCAGCAGCTTAAACTACATCACAGATACGCAGTATTTT. Translating gives CASSLNYITDTQYF.

This clone was counted a single time. V usage is TRBV7-6 and J usage is TRBJ2-2, with TRBD2 identical over 8 bases. The germline V gene encodes CDR1 SGHVS and CDR2 FNYEAQ. V was clipped by 7 bases and J by 4 bases; unmatched bases: 11. The CDR3 length is 16 residues. The DNA of the CDR3 is TGTGCCAGCATCCCTGGGGCGGGGGGTAGCACCGGGGAGCTGTTTTTT. Translated: CASIPGAGGSTGELFF.

The chain is built from TRBV28 and TRBJ1-2, with TRBD1 matching 8 bases. This CDR3 comprises 14 residues. The trim removed 3 bases at V and 0 bases at J, leaving 0 bases unmatched. Germline V gene data show CDR1 as MDHEN and CDR2 as SYDVKM. CDR3 sequence (DNA): TGTGCCAGCAGTTTGGGACAGGCTAACTATGGCTACACCTTC. Protein product: CASSLGQANYGYTF.